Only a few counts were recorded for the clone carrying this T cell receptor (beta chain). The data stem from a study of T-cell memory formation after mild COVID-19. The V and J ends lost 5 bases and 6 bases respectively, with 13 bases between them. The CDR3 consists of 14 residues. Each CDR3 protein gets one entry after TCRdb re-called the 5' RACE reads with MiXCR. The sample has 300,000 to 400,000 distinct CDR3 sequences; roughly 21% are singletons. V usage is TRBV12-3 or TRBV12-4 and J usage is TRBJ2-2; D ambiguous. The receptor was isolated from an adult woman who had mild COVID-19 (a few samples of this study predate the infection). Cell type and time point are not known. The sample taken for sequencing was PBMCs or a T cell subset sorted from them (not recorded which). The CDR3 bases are TGTGCCAGCAGTCCGAGGATGGGCTCCGGGGAGCTGTTTTTT. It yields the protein CASSPRMGSGELFF.